This T cell receptor (beta chain) came from a study of T cell repertoires in cytomegalovirus infection. Study context: It can be stated that public TCR beta signatures indicated CMV infection as well as a matching HLA type. Findings and limits, study-wide: What dominated the ex vivo response were HLA-C-restricted CMV-specific TCR beta clonotypes.

TCRdb itself ran the reads through MiXCR, one entry per CDR3 protein. The sample lists fewer than 550,000 distinct CDR3 sequences, 10% to 12% occurring once. In the case of this clonotype: Antigen unknown.

The V segment lost 3 bases and the J segment 0 bases; nucleotides outside the gene matches: 7. The CDR3 is 16 residues long. The V gene's germline CDR1 is GTSNPN and CDR2 SVGIG (reference sequence). The chain recombines TRBV30 with TRBJ2-1, with 8 bases identical to TRBD1. Material: PBMCs. The source of this sequence is a human donor in good health (CMV status not recorded). Some clones in this sample may be carry-over from other donors' samples. Written as DNA, the CDR3 is TGTGCCTGGAGAGGGACAGGTCCTAGCTCCTACAATGAGCAGTTCTTC. This sequence encodes CAWRGTGPSSYNEQFF.